A single T cell receptor (gamma chain) is shown here with its context. The antigen is not known. This may arise from a read error, as a much more abundant clone is one base away. Germline loops: CDR1 EGSNGY, CDR2 YDSYNSKV. The CDR3 loop spans 11 amino acids. This sample was included in a study of Vδ1+ human thymocytes. Thymocytes were sorted as CD3+ TCRVdelta1+ TCRVdelta2- after alphabeta T cell depletion. Points from the study as a whole: Thymic TRG and TRD repertoires appeared highly polyclonal, with Gaussian CDR3 length distributions.

Extracted RNA was reverse transcribed into cDNA. The CDR3 regions were amplified by multiplex PCR from V-gene primers to a constant-region primer. TCRdb used CATT to re-call clones from the multiplex PCR reads. The table records tens of thousands of gamma-chain clones, roughly a fifth of them present only once. This chain joins TRGV2 and TRGJP2. This receptor was identified in a girl less than two years old who had congenital heart surgery. The sequencing input was Vdelta1+ gamma-delta thymocytes from the thymus. Subset given: FACS-sorted CD3+ TCRalphabeta- TCRVdelta1+ TCRVdelta2- thymocytes. The CDR3 nucleotides read TGTGCCGCCTGGGACGATTGGATCAAGACGTTT. The encoded protein is CAAWDDWIKTF.